This TCR beta chain was found in a study of shared clonotypes between healthy human individuals. Study outcomes and limitations: There were few donors, and this limited the genetic and exposure-history diversity represented. An anticipated effect of sequencing depth on clonotype sharing among donors was recognized.

Partitioning of CD4+ cells yielded a CD45RA+ naive subset and a CD45RA-negative memory subset. Trimming stripped 1 base from V and 0 bases from J, with 9 bases between. The CDR3 contains 16 residues. The germline gives CDR1 KGHSH, CDR2 LQKENI. In the case of this clone: Its antigen remains unidentified. The same CDR3 also results from other DNA sequences found in this sample.

Produced via immunoSEQ multiplex PCR; TCRdb's table is partial and in-frame only. The table includes 2.3 million or so clones, approximately 93% detected once. Sequenced material: naive CD4+ T cells from PBMCs. The subset is: CD45RA+ positively selected. The chain recombines TRBV18 with TRBJ2-2, with D unclear. This TCR was sampled from a young man in good health. Some clones in this sample may be carry-over from other donors' samples. The CDR3 reads CASSPQSIPNTGELFF. CDR3 nucleotides: TGTGCCAGCTCACCACAGTCTATTCCGAACACCGGGGAGCTGTTTTTT.